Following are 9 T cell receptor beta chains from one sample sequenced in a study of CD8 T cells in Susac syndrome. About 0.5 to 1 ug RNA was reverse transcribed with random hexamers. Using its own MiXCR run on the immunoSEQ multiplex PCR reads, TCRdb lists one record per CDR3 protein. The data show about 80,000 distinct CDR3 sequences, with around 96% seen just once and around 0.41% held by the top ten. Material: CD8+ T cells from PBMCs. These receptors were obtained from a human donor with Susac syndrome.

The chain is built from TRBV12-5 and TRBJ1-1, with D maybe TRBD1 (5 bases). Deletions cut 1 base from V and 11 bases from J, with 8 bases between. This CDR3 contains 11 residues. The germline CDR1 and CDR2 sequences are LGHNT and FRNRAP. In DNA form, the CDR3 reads TGTGCTAGTGGTTTGGGACAGTTCGCTTTCTTT. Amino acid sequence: CASGLGQFAFF.

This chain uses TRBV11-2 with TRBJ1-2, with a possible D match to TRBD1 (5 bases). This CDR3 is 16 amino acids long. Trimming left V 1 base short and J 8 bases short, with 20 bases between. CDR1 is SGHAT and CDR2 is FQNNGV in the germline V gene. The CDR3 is CASSLGQGYTAEGYTF. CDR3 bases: TGTGCCAGCAGCTTAGGTCAGGGCTACACCGCTGAGGGCTACACCTTC.

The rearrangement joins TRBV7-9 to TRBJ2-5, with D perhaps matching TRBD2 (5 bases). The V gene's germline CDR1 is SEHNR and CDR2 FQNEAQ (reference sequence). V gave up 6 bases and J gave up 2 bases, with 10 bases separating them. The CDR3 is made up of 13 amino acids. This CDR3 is CASSAGLQETQYF. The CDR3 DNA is TGTGCCAGCAGTGCTGGACTGCAAGAGACCCAGTACTTC.

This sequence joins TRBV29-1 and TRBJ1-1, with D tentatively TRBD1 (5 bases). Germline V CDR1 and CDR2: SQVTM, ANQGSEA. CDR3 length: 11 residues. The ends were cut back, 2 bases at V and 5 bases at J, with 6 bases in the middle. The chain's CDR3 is CSVEWGTEAFF. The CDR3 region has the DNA TGCAGCGTTGAATGGGGGACTGAAGCTTTCTTT.

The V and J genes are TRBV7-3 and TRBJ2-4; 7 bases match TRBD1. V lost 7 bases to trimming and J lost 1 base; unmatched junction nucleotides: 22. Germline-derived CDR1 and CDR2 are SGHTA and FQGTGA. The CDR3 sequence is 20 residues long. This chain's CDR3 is CASNRPKTGYNYCAKNIQYF. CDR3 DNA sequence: TGTGCCAGCAACCGTCCCAAGACAGGGTACAACTATTGTGCCAAAAACATTCAGTACTTC.

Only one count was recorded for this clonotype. For the CDR3, the DNA is TGTGCCAGCAGCGTAGCGGTTACCGGGGAAGCTTTCTTT. It codes for CASSVAVTGEAFF. V and J are TRBV9 and TRBJ1-1; no definite D call. With 0 bases removed from V and 8 bases from J, the gap between germline ends came to 11 bases. Germline V lookup: CDR1 SGDLS, CDR2 YYNGEE. The CDR3 covers 13 residues.

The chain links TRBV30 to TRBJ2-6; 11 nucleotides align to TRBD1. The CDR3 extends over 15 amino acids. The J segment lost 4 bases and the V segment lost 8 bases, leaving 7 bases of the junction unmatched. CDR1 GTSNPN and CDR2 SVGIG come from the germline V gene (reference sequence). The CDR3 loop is CALRDRGSGANVLTF. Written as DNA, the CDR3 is TGTGCCCTCCGGGACAGGGGGTCCGGGGCCAACGTCCTGACTTTC.

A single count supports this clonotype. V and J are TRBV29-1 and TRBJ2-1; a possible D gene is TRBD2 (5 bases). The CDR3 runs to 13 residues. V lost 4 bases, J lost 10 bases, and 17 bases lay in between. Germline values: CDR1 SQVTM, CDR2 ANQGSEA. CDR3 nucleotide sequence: TGCAGCGTTGTGGACTGGAGATCGGGGGAGCAGTTCTTC. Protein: CSVVDWRSGEQFF.

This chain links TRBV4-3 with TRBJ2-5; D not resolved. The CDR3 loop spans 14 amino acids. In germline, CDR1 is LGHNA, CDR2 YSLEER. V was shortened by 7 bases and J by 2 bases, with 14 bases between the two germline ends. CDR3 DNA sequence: TGCGCCAGCAAGAGGTCGGGCACACAAGAGACCCAGTACTTC. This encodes CASKRSGTQETQYF.